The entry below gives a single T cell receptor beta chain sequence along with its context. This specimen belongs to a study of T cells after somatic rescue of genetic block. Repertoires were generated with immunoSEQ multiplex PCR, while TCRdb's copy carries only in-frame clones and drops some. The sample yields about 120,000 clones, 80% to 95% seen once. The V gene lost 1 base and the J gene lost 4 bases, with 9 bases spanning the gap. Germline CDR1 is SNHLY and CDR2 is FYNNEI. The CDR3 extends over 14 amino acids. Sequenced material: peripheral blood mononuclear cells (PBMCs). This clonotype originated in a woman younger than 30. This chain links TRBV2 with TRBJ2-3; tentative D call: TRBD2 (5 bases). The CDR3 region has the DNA TGTGCCAGCAGTGAAGTAGCGTGGGCAGATACGCAGTATTTT. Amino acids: CASSEVAWADTQYF.